The clone carrying this T cell receptor beta chain showed up just once. These data are taken from a study of lymphopenia after photon versus proton radiotherapy. Produced via immunoSEQ multiplex PCR; TCRdb's table is partial and in-frame only. The data show approximately 62,000 clones, about 88% seen once. The CDR3 extends over 14 amino acids. V shed 10 bases and J 4 bases; nucleotides not matched to a gene: 6. Germline-derived CDR1 and CDR2 are MNHNS and SASEGT. The sample consisted of peripheral blood, taken from a patient treated with proton-based radiotherapy. The source is a man aged 55 to 69 with pancreatic cancer. The chain combines TRBV6-1 with TRBJ1-5; 11 nucleotides line up with TRBD1. The CDR3 loop reads CATRTGGNNQPQHF. The CDR3 coding sequence is TGTGCCACCAGGACAGGGGGCAATAATCAGCCCCAGCATTTT.